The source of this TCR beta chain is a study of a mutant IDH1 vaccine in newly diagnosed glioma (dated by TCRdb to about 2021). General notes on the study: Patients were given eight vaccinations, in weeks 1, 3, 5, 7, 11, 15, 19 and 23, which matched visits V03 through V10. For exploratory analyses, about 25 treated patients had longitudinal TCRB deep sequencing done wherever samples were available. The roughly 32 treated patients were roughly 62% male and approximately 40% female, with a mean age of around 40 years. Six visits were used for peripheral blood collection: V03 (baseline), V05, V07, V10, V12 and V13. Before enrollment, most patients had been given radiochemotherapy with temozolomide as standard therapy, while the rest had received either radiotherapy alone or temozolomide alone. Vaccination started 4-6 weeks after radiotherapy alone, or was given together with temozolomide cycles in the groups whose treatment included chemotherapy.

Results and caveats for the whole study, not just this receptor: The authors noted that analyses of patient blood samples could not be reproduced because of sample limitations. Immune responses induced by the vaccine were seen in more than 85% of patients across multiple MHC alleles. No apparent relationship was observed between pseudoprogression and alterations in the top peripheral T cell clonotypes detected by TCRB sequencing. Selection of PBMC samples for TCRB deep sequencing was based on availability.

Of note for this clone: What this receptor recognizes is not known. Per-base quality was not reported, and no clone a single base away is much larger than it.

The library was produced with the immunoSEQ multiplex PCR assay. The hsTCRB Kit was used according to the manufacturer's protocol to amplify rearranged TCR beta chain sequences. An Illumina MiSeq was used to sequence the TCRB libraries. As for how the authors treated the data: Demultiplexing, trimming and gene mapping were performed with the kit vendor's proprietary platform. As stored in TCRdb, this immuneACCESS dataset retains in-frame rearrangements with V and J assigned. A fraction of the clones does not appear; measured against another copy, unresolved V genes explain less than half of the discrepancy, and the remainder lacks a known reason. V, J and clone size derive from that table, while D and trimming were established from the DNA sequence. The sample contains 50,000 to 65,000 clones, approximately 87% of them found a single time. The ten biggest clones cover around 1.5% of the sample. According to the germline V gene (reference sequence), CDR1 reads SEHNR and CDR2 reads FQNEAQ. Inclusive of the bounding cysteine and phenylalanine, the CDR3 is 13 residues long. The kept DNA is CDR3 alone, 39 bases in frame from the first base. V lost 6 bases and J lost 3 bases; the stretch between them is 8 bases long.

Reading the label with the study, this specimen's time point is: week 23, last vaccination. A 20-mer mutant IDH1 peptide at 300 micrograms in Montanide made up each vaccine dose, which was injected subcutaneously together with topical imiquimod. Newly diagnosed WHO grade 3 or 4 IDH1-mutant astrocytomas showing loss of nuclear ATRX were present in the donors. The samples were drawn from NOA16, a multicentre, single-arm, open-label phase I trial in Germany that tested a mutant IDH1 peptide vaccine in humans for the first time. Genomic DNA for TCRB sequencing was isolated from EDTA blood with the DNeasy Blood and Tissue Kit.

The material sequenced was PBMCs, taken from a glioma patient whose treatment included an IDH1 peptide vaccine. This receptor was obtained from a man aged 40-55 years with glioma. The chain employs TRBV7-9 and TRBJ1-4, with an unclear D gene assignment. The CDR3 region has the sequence CASRTEANEKLFF. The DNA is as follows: TGTGCCAGCAGAACGGAAGCTAATGAAAAACTGTTTTTT.